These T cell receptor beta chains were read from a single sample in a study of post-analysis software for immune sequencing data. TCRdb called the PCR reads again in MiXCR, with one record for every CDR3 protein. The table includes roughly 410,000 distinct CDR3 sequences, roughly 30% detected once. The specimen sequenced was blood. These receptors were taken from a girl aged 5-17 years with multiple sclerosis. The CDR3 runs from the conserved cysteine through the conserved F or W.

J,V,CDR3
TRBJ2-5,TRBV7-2,CASSLGLRFQETQYF
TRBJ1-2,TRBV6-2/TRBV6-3,CASSYPSGQLYGYTF
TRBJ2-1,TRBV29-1,CSVYRRGGNNEQFF
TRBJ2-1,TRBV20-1,CSAAPPSYNEQFF
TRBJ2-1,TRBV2,CASRGPRQVKRVF
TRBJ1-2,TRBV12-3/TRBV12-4,CASSQNLGLGYDYTF
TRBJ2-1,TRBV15,CATSRDPGGGAKPTQFF
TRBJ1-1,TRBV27,CASSPPTLNTEAFF
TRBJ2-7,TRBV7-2,CASSLVPGWYEQYF
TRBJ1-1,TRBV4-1,CASSQFIQGASNTEAFF
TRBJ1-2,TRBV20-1,CSARGGQGTNYGYTF
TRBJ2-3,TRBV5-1,CASSLGQASNTQYF
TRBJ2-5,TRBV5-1,CASSLDGGRQETQYF
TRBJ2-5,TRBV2,CACRTSGETQYF
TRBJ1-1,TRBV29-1,CSLGKGTEAFF
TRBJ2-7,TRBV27,CASSLSADYEQYF
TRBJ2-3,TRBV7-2,CASSQTRADTQYF
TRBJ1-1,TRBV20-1,CSAPQRQMNTEAFF
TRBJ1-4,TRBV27,CASSLRNNEKLFF
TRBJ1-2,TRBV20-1,CSATYNQGFGYTF
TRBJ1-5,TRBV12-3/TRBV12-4,CASRIGGQPQHF
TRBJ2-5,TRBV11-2,CASSLASAGGSRETQYF
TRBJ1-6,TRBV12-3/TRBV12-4,CASSWDRRGSPLHF
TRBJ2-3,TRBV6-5,CASSSTGYPSTDTQYF
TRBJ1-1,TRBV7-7,CASSPGTRNTEAFF
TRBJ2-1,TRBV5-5,CASSWGTGGDDEQFF
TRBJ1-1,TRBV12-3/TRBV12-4,CASMPGLGMNTEAFF